The present T cell receptor beta chain was sequenced within a study of shared clonotypes between healthy human individuals. Profiling relied on immunoSEQ multiplex PCR, and the TCRdb table lists in-frame clones only, not all of them. Of 2.3 million or so clones listed, more than 80% are singletons. Germline-derived CDR1 and CDR2 are SNHLY and FYNNEI. The CDR3 sequence is 13 residues long. V dropped 9 bases and J dropped 4 bases, with 16 bases sitting between them. The J gene is TRBJ2-7, the V gene TRBV2; the D is unclear. Input material: naive CD4+ T cells from PBMCs. Subset denoted: CD45RA+ positively selected. This TCR came from a man younger than 35 in good health. Some clones in this sample may be carry-over from other donors' samples. The CDR3, as DNA: TGTGCCAGTACACCGGGCCGAGAATACGAGCAGTACTTC. Encoded protein: CASTPGREYEQYF. The full variable domain, its missing parts supplied by reference TRBV2 and TRBJ2-7, is EPEVTQTPSHQVTQMGQEVILRCVPISNHLYFYWYRQILGQKVEFLVSFYNNEISEKSEIFDDQFSVERPDGSNFTLKIRSTKLEDSAMYFCASTPGREYEQYFGPGTRLTVT.